Shown below are 22 T cell receptor beta chains from a single sample sequenced in a study of CD8 T cells in ankylosing spondylitis. Via MiXCR, TCRdb re-called the 5' RACE reads, giving one row per CDR3 protein. The sample lists 130,000 or so distinct CDR3 sequences; around 7% were seen once. The sequenced sample consisted of blood, either unsorted or a sorted T cell fraction (not recorded which). The receptors derive from a male donor with ankylosing spondylitis or in good health (not recorded which).

There are a few counts of this clonotype. This rearrangement joins TRBV7-7 to TRBJ2-5; 10 nucleotides agree with TRBD1. Unmatched junction bases numbered 7, after V lost 5 bases and J lost 4 bases. The CDR3 runs 15 residues. Germline CDR1 reads SSHAT; CDR2 reads FNYEAQ (reference sequence). As DNA, the CDR3 is TGTGCCAGCAGCCAAGACAGGGGGCGCGTAGAGACCCAGTACTTC. Translated: CASSQDRGRVETQYF.

This clonotype was seen repeatedly, ten times or more. This sequence joins TRBV2 and TRBJ2-3; unclear D gene. The CDR3 has 11 residues. CDR1 and CDR2 from the germline V gene are SNHLY and FYNNEI. V dropped 7 bases and J dropped 1 base, with 3 bases sitting between them. Written as DNA, the CDR3 is TGTGCCAGCACAGGCACAGATACGCAGTATTTT. This encodes CASTGTDTQYF.

This clonotype was detected many times. The J gene is TRBJ2-7, the V gene TRBV6-5; TRBD2 matches at 7 bases. Unmatched junction bases numbered 8, after V lost 5 bases and J lost 10 bases. Germline CDR1 is MNHEY and CDR2 is SVGAGI. The CDR3 has 12 amino acids. CDR3 amino acids: CASSTRGVNQYF. CDR3 DNA sequence: TGTGCCAGCAGTACTCGGGGGGTCAACCAGTACTTC.

This clonotype was detected many times. Its ends do not fully match the called genes, so a read error is possible. Here the CDR3 DNA reads TGCAGTGCGAGAGGGGTTAACACCGGGGAGCTGTTTTTT. Protein sequence: CSARGVNTGELFF. The rearrangement joins TRBV20-1 to TRBJ2-2, with D possibly called TRBD1 or TRBD2 (5 bases each). The CDR3 totals 13 residues. CDR1 and CDR2 (germline): DFQATT, SNEGSKA (reference sequence).

The CDR3 is CASSFDPGPGNTIYF. The CDR3 DNA sequence: TGCGCCAGCAGCTTTGATCCGGGACCTGGAAACACCATATATTTT. The chain recombines TRBV5-1 with TRBJ1-3; D perhaps matches TRBD1 (5 bases). V was clipped by 2 bases and J by 2 bases, with 11 bases between them. Germline-derived CDR1 and CDR2 are SGHRS and YFSETQ. The CDR3 is made up of 15 amino acids.

This clonotype was counted at least ten times. CDR3 nucleotide sequence: TGCAGTGCCCCCCGGGACAGCTCCTACGAGCAGTACTTC. Translation: CSAPRDSSYEQYF. This chain links TRBV20-1 with TRBJ2-7, with 7 bases that match TRBD1. This CDR3 is built from 13 residues. The germline CDR1 and CDR2 sequences are DFQATT and SNEGSKA (reference sequence). Trimming removed 6 bases from V and 0 bases from J; junction bases left unmatched: 5.

The rearrangement uses TRBV4-2 and TRBJ2-2, with 7 bases fitting TRBD2. Germline CDR1 LGHNA, CDR2 YNFKEQ. The CDR3 is 15 amino acids. The V and J ends lost 4 bases and 3 bases, in that order; junction bases with no gene match: 5. Here the CDR3 reads CASSPPAGYTGELFF. The DNA of the CDR3 is TGTGCCAGCAGCCCCCCAGCGGGGTACACCGGGGAGCTGTTTTTT.

This clonotype was recorded many times. The chain joins TRBV20-1 to TRBJ1-2; D uncertain. This CDR3 comprises 13 residues. V lost 5 bases and J 1 base, leaving 11 bases between the germline ends. CDR1 and CDR2 (germline): DFQATT, SNEGSKA (reference sequence). The CDR3 DNA reads as TGCAGTGCTCAGGTTGGCGATAACTATGGCTACACCTTC. Protein product: CSAQVGDNYGYTF.

The sample holds many counts of this clonotype. The chain has TRBV9 and TRBJ1-1; D unresolved. The CDR3 has 13 amino acids. The V end lost 0 bases, the J end lost 3 bases, and 6 bases lay between the germline ends. CDR1 is SGDLS, CDR2 YYNGEE, per germline. This chain's CDR3 is CASSVGGYTEAFF. The CDR3 nucleotides read TGTGCCAGCAGCGTAGGGGGATACACTGAAGCTTTCTTT.

This chain joins TRBV5-1 and TRBJ1-1; D uncertain. The CDR3 extends over 14 amino acids. CDR1 and CDR2 from the germline V gene are SGHRS and YFSETQ. V gave up 2 bases and J gave up 10 bases, with 18 bases separating them. CDR3 sequence: CASSLWTASRGAFF. The CDR3 bases are TGCGCCAGCAGCTTATGGACGGCGTCCAGAGGAGCTTTCTTT.

This clonotype was observed many times. The rearrangement links TRBV3-1 to TRBJ1-6; D call uncertain. This CDR3 has 15 residues. V was pared by 2 bases and J by 10 bases, with 15 bases between. Germline V gene sequence: CDR1 LGHDT, CDR2 YNNKEL (reference sequence). The CDR3 loop reads CASSQPGSVGSPLHF. The CDR3 DNA follows: TGTGCCAGCAGCCAACCCGGGTCCGTCGGATCACCCCTCCACTTT.

This clonotype was detected ten times or more. The chain carries TRBV9 and TRBJ2-7; D gene uncertain. Between the trimmed V and J ends, which lost 6 bases and 2 bases, there was a span of 12 bases. Per the germline V gene, CDR1 is SGDLS and CDR2 is YYNGEE. This CDR3 comprises 13 residues. CDR3 in amino acids: CASNGPSTYEQYF. The CDR3 nucleotides read TGTGCCAGCAACGGACCCAGCACCTACGAGCAGTACTTC.

The chain combines TRBV7-9 with TRBJ1-1, with D unresolved. Trimming took off 4 bases at V and 5 bases at J, with 11 bases between the two ends. There are 13 residues in the CDR3. Germline V gene lookup returns CDR1 SEHNR and CDR2 FQNEAQ (reference sequence). For the CDR3, the DNA is TGTGCCAGCAGCTACGGGGTGGGGACTGAAGCTTTCTTT. Its translation is CASSYGVGTEAFF.

This clonotype has at least ten counts. This sequence joins TRBV18 and TRBJ2-3, with TRBD2 identical over 8 bases. J was trimmed by 2 bases and V by 5 bases; bases with no gene match: 6. CDR3 size: 15 residues. The germline V gene has CDR1 KGHSH and CDR2 LQKENI. The CDR3 DNA sequence: TGTGCCAGCTCATGGAATAGCGGGGACACAGATACGCAGTATTTT. Translated: CASSWNSGDTDTQYF. Looking up the rest from reference TRBV18 and TRBJ2-3 gives the full variable domain: NAGVMQNPRHLVRRRGQEARLRCSPMKGHSHVYWYRQLPEEGLKFMVYLQKENIIDESGMPKERFSAEFPKEGPSILRIQQVVRGDSAAYFCASSWNSGDTDTQYFGPGTRLTVL.

The chain couples TRBV3-1 to TRBJ2-7; maybe TRBD1 (6 bases). Trimming stripped 1 base from V and 2 bases from J, with 12 bases between. The CDR3 has 15 residues. Germline-derived CDR1 and CDR2 are LGHDT and YNNKEL (reference sequence). The chain's CDR3 is CASSQAVRGPYEQYF. The CDR3 bases are TGTGCCAGCAGCCAAGCCGTCAGGGGACCCTACGAGCAGTACTTC.

This clonotype was seen ten or more times. The chain joins TRBV25-1 to TRBJ2-3, with D maybe TRBD2 (5 bases). Trimming stripped 3 bases from V and 6 bases from J, with 16 bases between. Germline values: CDR1 MGHDK, CDR2 SYGVNS. CDR3 size: 15 residues. Here the CDR3 DNA reads TGTGCCAGCAGTGATGAGGGAGTCTTGGGGGATACGCAGTATTTT. The encoded protein is CASSDEGVLGDTQYF.

This clonotype was picked up many times. V is TRBV13 and J is TRBJ2-3; D possibly corresponds to TRBD1 (6 bases). The V gene's germline CDR1 is PRHDT and CDR2 FYEKMQ (reference sequence). The V gene lost 5 bases and the J gene lost 0 bases, with 24 bases spanning the gap. CDR3 length equals 19 residues. CDR3 in DNA: TGTGCCAGCAGCGGCAACGACCGGGACACCTCGTTAAGCACAGATACGCAGTATTTT. The encoded protein is CASSGNDRDTSLSTDTQYF.

There are many counts of this clonotype. The CDR3 sequence: CASSLTQNTEAFF. CDR3 sequence (DNA): TGTGCCAGCAGCTTAACTCAGAACACTGAAGCTTTCTTT. The chain uses TRBV7-3 and TRBJ1-1, with unresolved D. The germline V gene has CDR1 SGHTA and CDR2 FQGTGA. This CDR3 has 13 amino acids. V was trimmed by 0 bases and J by 1 base, leaving 3 bases between them.

This clonotype occurred once. V gene TRBV19 combines with J gene TRBJ2-2, with TRBD2 matching over 7 bases. Unmatched junction bases numbered 6, after V lost 8 bases and J lost 6 bases. This CDR3 is built from 13 residues. CDR1 is LNHDA, CDR2 SQIVND, per germline (reference sequence). The CDR3 bases are TGTGCCAGTCGGGCTAGCGGCGCCGGGGAGCTGTTTTTT. This encodes CASRASGAGELFF.

This clonotype was detected many times. The chain joins TRBV7-2 to TRBJ1-1, with D tentatively TRBD1 (5 bases). Germline CDR1 reads SGHTA; CDR2 reads FQGNSA. There are 13 residues in the CDR3. The germline V and J ends were trimmed by 2 bases and 3 bases, with 7 bases remaining between them. The CDR3: CASSLIGDTEAFF. In nucleotides, the CDR3 is TGTGCCAGCAGCTTAATAGGGGACACTGAAGCTTTCTTT.

This clonotype was seen at least ten times. The V and J genes are TRBV7-2 and TRBJ1-4; no definite D call. Germline values: CDR1 SGHTA, CDR2 FQGNSA. Trimming left V 6 bases short and J 0 bases short, with 11 bases between. The CDR3 extends over 15 amino acids. CDR3 loop: CASSLRLSTNEKLFF. The CDR3, as DNA: TGTGCCAGCAGTCTCAGACTTTCAACTAATGAAAAACTGTTTTTT.

This clonotype was observed many times. CDR3 sequence reads: CASSSPGRGNTIYF. CDR3 nucleotides: TGTGCCAGCAGCTCCCCGGGCCGTGGAAACACCATATATTTT. The chain joins TRBV7-2 to TRBJ1-3; unclear D gene. Trimming removed 4 bases from V and 3 bases from J, with 10 bases in between. Per germline, CDR1 SGHTA and CDR2 FQGNSA. The CDR3 has 14 residues.